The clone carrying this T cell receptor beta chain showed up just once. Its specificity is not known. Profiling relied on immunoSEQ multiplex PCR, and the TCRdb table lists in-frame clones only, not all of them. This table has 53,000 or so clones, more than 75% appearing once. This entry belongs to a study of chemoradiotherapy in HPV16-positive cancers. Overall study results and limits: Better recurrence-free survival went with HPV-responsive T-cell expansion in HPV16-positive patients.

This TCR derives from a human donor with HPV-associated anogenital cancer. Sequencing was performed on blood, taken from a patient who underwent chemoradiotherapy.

The CDR3 DNA is TGTGCCAGCAGGTCCCCAGGGGATGGCTACACCTTC. As protein: CASRSPGDGYTF. V usage is TRBV6-5 and J usage is TRBJ1-2; D possibly corresponds to TRBD1 (6 bases). V lost 6 bases to trimming and J lost 6 bases, with 11 bases between them. This CDR3 is 12 amino acids long. Germline V gene lookup returns CDR1 MNHEY and CDR2 SVGAGI.